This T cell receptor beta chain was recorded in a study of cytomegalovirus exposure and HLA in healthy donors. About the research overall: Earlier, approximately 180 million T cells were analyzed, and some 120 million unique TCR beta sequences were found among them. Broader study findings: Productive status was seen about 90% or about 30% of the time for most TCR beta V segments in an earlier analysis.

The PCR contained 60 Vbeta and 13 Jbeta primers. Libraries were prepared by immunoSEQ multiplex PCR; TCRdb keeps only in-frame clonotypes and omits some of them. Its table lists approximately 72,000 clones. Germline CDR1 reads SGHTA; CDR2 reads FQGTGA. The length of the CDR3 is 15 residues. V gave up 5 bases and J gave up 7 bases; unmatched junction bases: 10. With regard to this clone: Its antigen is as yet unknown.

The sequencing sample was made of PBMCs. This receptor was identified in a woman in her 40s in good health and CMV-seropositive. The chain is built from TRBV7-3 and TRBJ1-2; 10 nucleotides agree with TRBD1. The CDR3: CASSEGGQGQVGYTF. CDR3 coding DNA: TGTGCCAGCAGCGAAGGGGGACAGGGGCAGGTTGGCTACACCTTC.